This TCR beta chain was found in a study of shared clonotypes between healthy human individuals (TCRdb year 2020). At the level of the whole study: A couple of women and a few men aged 18 to 49 years were included in the cohort. To estimate repertoire size and how much clonotypes are shared between individuals, the study performed deep sequencing of blood TCR repertoires from about 5 healthy adults. Libraries were prepared and TCR repertoires were sequenced by different laboratories using diverse techniques, in order to increase sequencing depth and limit assay-specific biases. Leukapheresis yielded between about 0.94 and 10 billion PBMCs per donor. Per donor, three plates each were used for CD4 naive and CD4 memory, two for CD8 naive, and one for CD8 memory. On the study overall, not on this receptor specifically: Across four donors, roughly 5.4% of naive CD4, around 3.5% of naive CD8, about 2% of memory CD4, and approximately 0.4% of memory CD8 clonotypes were shared. The genetic and exposure-history diversity represented was limited by the small number of donors. Naive subsets generally had larger estimated clonotype richness than memory subsets did. Even with the large sequencing depth, rarefaction of the sorted-subset datasets indicated that sequencing was incomplete. Pairwise subsampling indicated that sequencing depth was expected to affect the degree of clonotype sharing among donors. Higher generation probabilities were observed for clonotypes shared by all four sorted-subset donors than for non-shared clonotypes. Sampling was restricted to blood, and TCR repertoires in tissue are likely to differ from TCR repertoires in blood.

Using the deep immunoSEQ assay, TCR CDR3 regions were amplified from genomic DNA by multiplex PCR. For each cell subset, the extracted genomic DNA was distributed evenly across all wells of several immunoSEQ 96-well plates, and each plate served as one replicate. For sorted subsets, each replicate PCR was loaded with approximately 200 ng genomic DNA, equivalent to about 30,000 T cell genomes. The purified libraries were quantified using a Qubit 3.0 fluorometer, sized with a Bioanalyzer 2100, and then quantified again using the KAPA Library Quantification kit. Every immunoSEQ 96-well plate was sequenced on a separate single-read 150-cycle Illumina NextSeq 550 flow cell. The authors' analysis ran thus. The immunoSEQ output contained only junctional sequences without quality scores, so filtering could not match that applied to full-length reads. To assign V/J genes and CDR3, sequences were annotated against IMGT germline references using PyIR, a Python wrapper for IgBLAST v1.9. Reads were removed for weak V/J assignments (E-value above 1e-6), missing CDR3, stop codons, out-of-frame junctions, or ambiguous translated residues. V3J clonotypes were defined as sequences sharing the same inferred V gene, J gene, and CDR3 amino acid sequence. To compute the percentage overlap between repertoires, the number of shared unique clonotypes was divided by the size of the smaller repertoire. Richness of each repertoire was evaluated using RTK rarefaction, the Chao1 estimator, and Recon v2.1 estimates of unobserved clonotypes. Generation probabilities were computed with OLGA for all TCRbeta clonotypes obtained by the gDNA method from four donors. Not all clones reach the TCRdb copy of this immuneACCESS table, which keeps in-frame sequences only. Checked studies attribute under half of the gap to unresolved V genes and leave the rest unexplained. V and J calls and clone size follow that table, whereas D and trimming were derived from the DNA. The sample profile shows approximately 500,000 clones; 90% to 96% of them were found once. The ten largest clones capture roughly 0.06% of the sample.

The donors were healthy, HIV-negative adults who had no recently reported acute infections or vaccinations. All donors were Caucasian adults living in Nashville, Tennessee, USA. CD4+ T cells were enriched through magnetic negative selection, after which naive cells were positively selected on CD45RA and the remaining negative fraction served as the memory subset. Blood was obtained by leukapheresis, after which PBMCs were separated by Ficoll-Histopaque density gradient centrifugation and cryopreserved in liquid nitrogen vapor phase. Analytical flow cytometry was used to check the purity and quantity of each magnetically sorted T cell population. Genomic DNA was isolated from every sorted fraction and measured by UV absorbance on a Nanodrop 2000c. From the germline V gene, CDR1 is MDHEN and CDR2 is SYDVKM. Reading from cysteine to phenylalanine, the CDR3 counts 13 amino acids. This entry keeps only the CDR3 DNA: 39 bases, framed from base 1. Trimmed from V: 7 bases; trimmed from J: 9 bases; junction bases lacking a gene match: 10.

This clone was detected once. Its antigen target is currently unknown. No quality values exist for individual bases; no much larger clone is one base distant. The sequenced sample consisted of naive CD4+ T cells sorted from blood. Per the publication, the cell subset or site label means: CD45RA+ positively selected. The receptor's source is a woman in her twenties or thirties in good health. The sequence is built from TRBV28 and TRBJ1-2, and TRBD1 aligns with 8 junction nucleotides. The CDR3 corresponds to CASTLDRERSYTF. DNA sequence: TGTGCCAGCACCCTGGACAGGGAAAGGAGCTACACCTTC.